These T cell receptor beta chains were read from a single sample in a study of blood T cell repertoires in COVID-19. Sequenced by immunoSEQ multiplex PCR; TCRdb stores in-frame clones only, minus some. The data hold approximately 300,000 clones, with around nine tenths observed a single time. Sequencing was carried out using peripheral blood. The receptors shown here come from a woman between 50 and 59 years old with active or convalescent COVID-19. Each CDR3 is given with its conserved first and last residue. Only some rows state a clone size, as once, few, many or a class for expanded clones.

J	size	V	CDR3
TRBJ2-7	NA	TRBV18	CASLPGTGWDEQYF
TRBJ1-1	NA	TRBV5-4	CASAGENTEAFF
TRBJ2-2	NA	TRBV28	CASKRGRALDTGELFF
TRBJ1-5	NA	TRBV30	CAWTGNSNQPQHF
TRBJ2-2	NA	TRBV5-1	CASSFLLAGEPGELFF
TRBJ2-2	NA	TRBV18	CASSPRQDGTGELFF
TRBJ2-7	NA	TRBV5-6	CASSPMTGTYEQYF
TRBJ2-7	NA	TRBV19	CASSTLPGQGSEQYF
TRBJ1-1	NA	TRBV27	CASWTRDRGMNTEAFF
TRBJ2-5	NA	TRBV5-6	CASSFWGGGETQYF
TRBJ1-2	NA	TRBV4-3	CASSPEPGQVVNGYTF
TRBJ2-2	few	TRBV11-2	CASSLGQGRTGELFF
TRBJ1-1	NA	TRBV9	CASSVAPGMNTEAFF
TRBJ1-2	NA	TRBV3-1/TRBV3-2	CASSQEVGVYGYTF
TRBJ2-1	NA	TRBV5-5	CASSSLAGNLNEQFF
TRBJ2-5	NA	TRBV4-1	CASSQDLEREGTQYF
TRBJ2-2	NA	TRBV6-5	CASSPVGDTGELFF
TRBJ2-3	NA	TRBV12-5	CASGLDVRPREQTADTQYF
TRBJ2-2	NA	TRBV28	CASSLSGRTGELFF
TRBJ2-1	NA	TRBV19	CASSIGWSANEQFF
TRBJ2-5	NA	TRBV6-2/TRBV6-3	CASSYPDSQETQYF
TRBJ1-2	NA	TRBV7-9	CASSPPPDRGDGYTF
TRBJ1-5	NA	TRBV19	CASMVTPLSNQPQHF
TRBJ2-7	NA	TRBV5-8	CASSLAGVGSYEQYF
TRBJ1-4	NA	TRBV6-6	CASSYSVGELFF
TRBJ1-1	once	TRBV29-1	CSVTDRNTEAFF
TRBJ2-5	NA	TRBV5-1	CASSLRGRQGMGIQETQYF
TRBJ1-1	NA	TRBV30	CAWTEQLNTEAFF
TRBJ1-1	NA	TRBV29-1	CSVEWVRGVYTEAFF
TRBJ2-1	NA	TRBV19	CASNQLAGENEQFF
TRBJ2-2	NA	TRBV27	CASSLGGTITGELFF
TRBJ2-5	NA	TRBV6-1	CASSEGPGETQYF
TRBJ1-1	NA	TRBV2	CASSEKGTGGRTEAFF
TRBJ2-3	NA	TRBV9	CASSVGQPDTQYF
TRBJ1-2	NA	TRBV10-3	CAISEYRDREYGYTF
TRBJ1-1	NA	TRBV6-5	CASSLPGNTEAFF
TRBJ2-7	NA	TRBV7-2	CASSLGLAGGIHEQYF
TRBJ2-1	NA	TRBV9	CASSGGSGIDNEQFF
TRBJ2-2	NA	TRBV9	CASSVGLWRGNTGELFF
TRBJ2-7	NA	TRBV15	CATSQGAIYEQYF
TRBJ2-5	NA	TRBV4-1	CASSQLIRQKIIGGETQYF
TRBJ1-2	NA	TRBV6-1	CASSEHLGSRDGYTF
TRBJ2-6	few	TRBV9	CASSRQGAAGANVLTF
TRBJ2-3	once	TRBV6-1	CASSEIFSGGAKDTQYF
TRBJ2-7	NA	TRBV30	CAWRRQGNSYEQYF
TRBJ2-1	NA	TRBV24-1	CATRGSAYNEQFF
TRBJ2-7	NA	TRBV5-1	CASSSDPPTSGRAYEQYF
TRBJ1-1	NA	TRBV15	CATSRNRENTEAFF
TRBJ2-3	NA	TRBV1	CTSSLGLAGVRVSSDTQYF
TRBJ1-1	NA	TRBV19	CASSMGGQGYTEAFF
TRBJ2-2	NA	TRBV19	CASSRLAGINTGELFF
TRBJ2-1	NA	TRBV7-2	CASSFRLAGGVGEQFF
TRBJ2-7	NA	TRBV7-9	CASSLARARAYEQYF
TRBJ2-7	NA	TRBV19	CASRFGHYAPYEQYF
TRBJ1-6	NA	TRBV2	CASSDWVKGANSPLHF